This section outlines one T cell receptor beta chain sequence together with its context. The CDR3 length is 17 residues. Germline lookup yields CDR1 SGHVS and CDR2 FQNEAQ. These data are taken from a study of human CD8 memory T cell subsets. The authors made TCR beta libraries using UMI-labeled 5' RACE. Reprocessing the 5' RACE reads, TCRdb reports a single entry for every CDR3 protein and omits DNA. The sample table sets out several thousand distinct CDR3 sequences. Input material: CD8+ stem-like memory T cells (TSCM and TCM) sorted from PBMCs. Subset indicated: stem-like memory CD8 T cells (TSTEM), CCR7+ PD-1- TIGIT-. The source of this sequence is a human donor in good health. This chain joins TRBV7-8 and TRBJ2-7. This chain's CDR3 is CASSLVSGQVTSYEQYF.